The 13 T cell receptor beta chains presented below share a single source sample, sequenced in a study of CD8+ T cells in alopecia areata. Treatment described: oral pan-JAK inhibitor, 5-10 mg twice daily. Reverse transcription of extracted RNA yielded cDNA, which provided the sequencing template. TCRdb keeps only in-frame clones here, not all; method: immunoSEQ multiplex PCR. This table holds 190,000 or so clones, roughly 50% found once. The material sequenced was CD8+ T cells sorted from blood, taken at week 24, from a patient treated with tofacitinib. The receptor source for this set is a human donor with alopecia areata.

The V and J genes are TRBV30 and TRBJ1-4; TRBD1 aligns across 7 bases. This CDR3 region has 13 residues. The germline CDR1 and CDR2 sequences are GTSNPN and SVGIG (reference sequence). The V segment lost 5 bases and the J segment 8 bases; nucleotides outside the gene matches: 8. The CDR3 spells CAWGSGTAEKLFF. The CDR3 DNA sequence: TGTGCCTGGGGATCCGGGACAGCGGAAAAACTGTTTTTT.

The rearrangement joins TRBV6-4 to TRBJ2-5; D is perhaps TRBD1 (5 bases). Trimming shortened V by 9 bases and J by 1 base, and 21 bases separated the two germline ends. The CDR3 spans 16 residues. Germline values: CDR1 MRHNA, CDR2 SNTAGT. CDR3 bases: TGTGCCAGTTTCGCTATCCGTACAGGCTCCCAAGAGACCCAGTACTTC. Its translation: CASFAIRTGSQETQYF.

The chain combines TRBV5-1 with TRBJ2-1, with D maybe TRBD2 (6 bases). Trimming removed 0 bases from V and 7 bases from J, with 17 bases in between. The length of the CDR3 is 16 residues. Germline V gene data show CDR1 as SGHRS and CDR2 as YFSETQ. CDR3 sequence reads: CASSLVVTSSRNEQFF. The CDR3 coding sequence is TGCGCCAGCAGCTTGGTCGTGACTAGTTCTCGGAATGAGCAGTTCTTC.

The chain employs TRBV30 and TRBJ1-1, with D uncertain. With 1 base removed from V and 2 bases from J, the gap between germline ends came to 5 bases. Germline CDR1 is GTSNPN and CDR2 is SVGIG (reference sequence). CDR3 length equals 12 residues. The CDR3 protein is CAWSGDNTEAFF. The DNA for the CDR3 is TGTGCCTGGAGTGGGGATAACACTGAAGCTTTCTTT.

The chain employs TRBV13 and TRBJ1-1, with 7 bases matching TRBD1. Germline CDR1 reads PRHDT; CDR2 reads FYEKMQ (reference sequence). J gave up 4 bases and V 5 bases, and 7 bases lay outside the gene matches. The length of the CDR3 is 14 residues. CDR3 nucleotides: TGTGCCAGCAGCGCGCGACAGGGTATCACTGAAGCTTTCTTT. Amino acids: CASSARQGITEAFF.

V and J are TRBV12-5 and TRBJ2-1, with a tentative D call TRBD1 (6 bases). The CDR3 sequence is 15 residues long. V lost 0 bases, J lost 7 bases, and 13 bases lay in between. The germline V gene encodes CDR1 LGHNT and CDR2 FRNRAP. The CDR3 nucleotides read TGTGCTAGTGGTTTGGTAACAGGGTGGGCAAATGAGCAGTTCTTC. This sequence encodes CASGLVTGWANEQFF.

V and J are TRBV7-8 and TRBJ2-1; no clear D. The germline gives CDR1 SGHVS, CDR2 FQNEAQ. This CDR3 comprises 12 residues. V lost 3 bases and J 5 bases, leaving 5 bases between the germline ends. CDR3 residues: CASSFGDNEQFF. As DNA, the CDR3 is TGTGCCAGCAGCTTTGGCGACAATGAGCAGTTCTTC.

The chain carries TRBV5-1 and TRBJ2-3; either TRBD1 or TRBD2 may supply D (5 bases each). The V gene's germline CDR1 is SGHRS and CDR2 YFSETQ. V dropped 4 bases and J dropped 0 bases, with 12 bases sitting between them. CDR3 length: 15 residues. Here the CDR3 DNA reads TGCGCCAGCAGCCCGTCCCGGGACAGCACAGATACGCAGTATTTT. It yields the protein CASSPSRDSTDTQYF.

This chain joins TRBV29-1 and TRBJ2-5, with D perhaps assigned TRBD1 or TRBD2 (5 bases each). Trimming cost V 5 bases and J 7 bases, with 20 bases left between them. The CDR3 has 14 amino acids. CDR1 SQVTM and CDR2 ANQGSEA come from the germline V gene. CDR3 sequence reads: CSVHRDPKDGTQYF. The CDR3 DNA reads TGCAGCGTTCACCGGGACCCGAAGGATGGGACCCAGTACTTC.

The chain employs TRBV11-2 and TRBJ2-3; D may be TRBD1 or TRBD2 (5 bases each). The CDR3 contains 15 residues. Germline lookup yields CDR1 SGHAT and CDR2 FQNNGV. Trimming removed 2 bases from V and 5 bases from J, with 14 bases in between. Written as DNA, the CDR3 is TGTGCCAGCAGCTTACGGGGCCGGGCGATAGATACGCAGTATTTT. This codes for CASSLRGRAIDTQYF.

Of note for this clone: A junction boundary mismatches the germline segment, possibly from a read error. V gene TRBV7-7 combines with J gene TRBJ2-3, with D maybe TRBD2 (5 bases). CDR3 length: 14 residues. Germline CDR1 SSHAT, CDR2 FNYEAQ (reference sequence). CDR3 sequence: CASSRGLNTDTQYF. CDR3 nucleotides: TGTGCTAGCAGCAGAGGACTTAACACAGATACGCAGTATTTT.

There are a few counts of this clone. The genes are TRBV29-1 and TRBJ2-7; TRBD1 aligns across 7 bases. CDR1 and CDR2 (germline): SQVTM, ANQGSEA. The length of the CDR3 is 16 residues. V shed 7 bases, J shed 3 bases, and the junction held 18 bases outside the gene matches. CDR3 sequence: CSAGGLQQGGHYEQYF. CDR3 sequence (DNA): TGCAGCGCAGGGGGTCTCCAACAGGGCGGCCACTACGAGCAGTACTTC.

There are a few counts of this clone. The chain joins TRBV29-1 to TRBJ2-2; 7 positions agree with TRBD2. CDR3 length: 15 amino acids. Trimming cost V 3 bases and J 5 bases; bases outside gene matches: 9. The germline V gene encodes CDR1 SQVTM and CDR2 ANQGSEA. CDR3 nucleotide sequence: TGCAGCGTTGAGGGAGGGCCCCGACGGACCGGGGAGCTGTTTTTT. Amino acid sequence: CSVEGGPRRTGELFF.